The source of this TCR beta chain is a study of control samples from healthy donors and cancer patients. Trimming cost V 0 bases and J 4 bases; bases outside gene matches: 0. Germline V gene sequence: CDR1 SGHNT, CDR2 YYREEE (reference sequence). The CDR3 has 15 residues. The repertoire was sequenced with immunoSEQ multiplex PCR; TCRdb's copy has only in-frame clones and lacks some. The sample has tens of thousands of clones; 75% to 95% are singletons. This sequence originates from a woman aged 40 to 49 with head and neck cancer. The genes are TRBV5-4 and TRBJ2-7; 14 positions agree with TRBD2. Sequencing was carried out using PBMCs. This CDR3 is CASSLGLAGGYEQYF. CDR3 nucleotide sequence: TGTGCCAGCAGCTTGGGACTAGCGGGAGGGTACGAGCAGTACTTC.